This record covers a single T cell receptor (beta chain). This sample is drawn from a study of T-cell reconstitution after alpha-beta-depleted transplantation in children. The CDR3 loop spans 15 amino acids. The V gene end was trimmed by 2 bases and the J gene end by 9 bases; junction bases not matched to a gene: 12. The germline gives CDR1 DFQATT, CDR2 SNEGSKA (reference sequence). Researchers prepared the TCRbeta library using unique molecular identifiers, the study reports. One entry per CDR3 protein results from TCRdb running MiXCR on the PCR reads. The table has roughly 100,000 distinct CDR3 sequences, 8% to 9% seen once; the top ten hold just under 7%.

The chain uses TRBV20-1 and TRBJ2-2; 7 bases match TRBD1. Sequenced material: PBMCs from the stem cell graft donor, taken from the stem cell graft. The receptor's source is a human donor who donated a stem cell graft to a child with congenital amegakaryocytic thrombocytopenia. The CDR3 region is CSARPRGQQHRELFF. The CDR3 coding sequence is TGCAGTGCTAGACCTCGGGGACAGCAACACCGGGAGCTGTTTTTT.